The entry below gives a single T cell receptor beta chain sequence along with its context. The antigen remains unidentified. The sample originates from a study of cytomegalovirus exposure and HLA in healthy donors. Study background: Falling in the Caucasian-associated ancestry cluster were roughly 86% of 398 genotyped donors.

The PCR made use of 60 Vbeta and 13 Jbeta primers. Libraries were prepared by immunoSEQ multiplex PCR; TCRdb keeps only in-frame clonotypes and omits some of them. This repertoire shows fewer than 120,000 clones, 60% to 85% found once; its top ten account for 1% to 1.5%. Findings and limits, study-wide: A few chains linked to CMV were shown in vitro to be specific for CMV antigens. CMV serostatus was the only immune exposure information that was available. Common viral pathogens seemed, in a later analysis, to connect with several of the most significant clusters.

The CDR3 totals 14 residues. Germline CDR1 and CDR2: SQVTM and ANQGSEA. With V trimmed by 6 bases and J by 4 bases, 8 bases remained unmatched. This TCR was sampled from a woman in her twenties or thirties in good health and CMV-seronegative. The material sequenced was PBMCs. The chain joins TRBV29-1 to TRBJ2-2, with TRBD1 matching 7 bases. CDR3 sequence reads: CSVIDRAGTGELFF. The CDR3 DNA follows: TGCAGCGTAATAGACAGGGCGGGCACCGGGGAGCTGTTTTTT.